The 9 T cell receptor beta chains below all came from one sample that was sequenced in a study of T cell responses to AZD1222 COVID-19 vaccine. Libraries were prepared by immunoSEQ multiplex PCR; TCRdb keeps only in-frame clonotypes and omits some of them. Of about 140,000 clones in the sample, 80% to 95% were seen once. Sequenced here: peripheral blood, sampled 28 days after the second AZD1222 dose. Receptor source: an adult who received the AZD1222 COVID-19 vaccine.

Here the CDR3 reads CASSLRDSIRPQHF. The CDR3 DNA reads TGTGCCAGCAGCCTGCGGGATTCCATAAGGCCCCAGCATTTT. The chain joins TRBV28 to TRBJ1-5; no reliable D call. This CDR3 is 14 amino acids long. V lost 6 bases, J lost 9 bases, and 18 bases lay in between. CDR1 is MDHEN and CDR2 is SYDVKM in the germline V gene.

The rearrangement links TRBV5-1 to TRBJ2-5, with D hard to call. The CDR3 is 13 residues long. CDR1 is SGHRS and CDR2 is YFSETQ in the germline V gene. V shed 0 bases and J shed 2 bases, with 5 bases lying between them. The CDR3 loop reads CASSLAVQETQYF. The CDR3 DNA reads TGCGCCAGCAGCTTGGCAGTTCAAGAGACCCAGTACTTC.

This clone was seen a single time. The V and J genes are TRBV28 and TRBJ2-5; D tentatively fits TRBD1 or TRBD2 (5 bases each). Trimming removed 6 bases at V and 4 bases at J, with 21 bases between. This CDR3 comprises 16 residues. CDR1 and CDR2 from the germline V gene are MDHEN and SYDVKM. The CDR3 sequence is CASSNIRGRAGETQYF. CDR3 DNA sequence: TGTGCCAGCAGCAATATAAGGGGCAGGGCGGGAGAGACCCAGTACTTC.

The chain joins TRBV10-2 to TRBJ1-1; D might be TRBD1 (5 bases). Per the germline V gene, CDR1 is WSHSY and CDR2 is SAAADI. The CDR3 consists of 13 residues. V lost 8 bases and J 1 base, leaving 11 bases between the germline ends. Here the CDR3 reads CASRPTGNTEAFF. As DNA, the CDR3 is TGCGCCAGCCGCCCAACAGGGAACACTGAAGCTTTCTTT.

V usage is TRBV4-1 and J usage is TRBJ2-3; D gene uncertain. V was cut by 0 bases and J by 1 base, with 8 bases left in between. CDR1 is MGHRA, CDR2 YSYEKL, per germline. This CDR3 comprises 15 residues. CDR3 loop: CASSQDLRGTDTQYF. The CDR3 DNA follows: TGCGCCAGCAGCCAAGATCTCCGGGGCACAGATACGCAGTATTTT.

This chain joins TRBV9 and TRBJ2-6, with D hard to call. In germline, CDR1 is SGDLS, CDR2 YYNGEE. The CDR3 totals 14 residues. Trimming cost V 4 bases and J 2 bases, with 7 bases left between them. CDR3 protein: CASSYGAGANVLTF. DNA for the CDR3: TGTGCCAGCAGCTATGGGGCTGGGGCCAACGTCCTGACTTTC.

The rearrangement links TRBV18 to TRBJ1-4; TRBD1 might be the D (6 bases). CDR3 length: 15 residues. V lost 6 bases and J lost 4, with 15 bases in between. Germline lookup yields CDR1 KGHSH and CDR2 LQKENI. The CDR3 loop reads CASSFTGGGNEKLFF. The CDR3 region has the DNA TGTGCCAGCTCGTTTACCGGGGGCGGTAATGAAAAACTGTTTTTT.

The chain employs TRBV6-5 and TRBJ2-7, with D possibly being TRBD1 (5 bases). Germline V gene lookup returns CDR1 MNHEY and CDR2 SVGAGI. V was pared by 2 bases and J by 2 bases, with 10 bases between. This CDR3 has 14 residues. CDR3 sequence reads: CASSYGDSTYEQYF. The CDR3, as DNA: TGTGCCAGCAGTTACGGTGACAGTACCTACGAGCAGTACTTC.

The rearrangement links TRBV4-2 to TRBJ1-4; D uncertain. Germline V gene lookup returns CDR1 LGHNA and CDR2 YNFKEQ. V lost 0 bases and J lost 5, with 13 bases in between. The CDR3 has 16 amino acids. The CDR3 DNA follows: TGTGCCAGCAGCCAAGATTGGCCTATCCGGAATGAAAAACTGTTTTTT. It codes for CASSQDWPIRNEKLFF.